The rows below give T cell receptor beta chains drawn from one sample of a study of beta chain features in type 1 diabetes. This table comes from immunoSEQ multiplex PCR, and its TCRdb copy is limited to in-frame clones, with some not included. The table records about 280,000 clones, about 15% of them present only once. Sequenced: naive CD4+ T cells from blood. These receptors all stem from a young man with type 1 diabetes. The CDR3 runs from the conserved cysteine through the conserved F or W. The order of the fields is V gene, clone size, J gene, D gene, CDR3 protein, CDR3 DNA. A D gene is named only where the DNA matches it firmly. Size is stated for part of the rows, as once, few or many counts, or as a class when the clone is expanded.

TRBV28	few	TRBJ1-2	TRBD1	CASSSGQGAHYGYTF	TGTGCCAGCAGTTCGGGACAGGGGGCGCACTATGGCTACACCTTC
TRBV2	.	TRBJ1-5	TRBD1	CASTRGPNQPQHF	TGTGCCAGCACAAGGGGGCCGAATCAGCCCCAGCATTTT
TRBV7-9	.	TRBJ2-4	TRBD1	CASSLNRGAKNIQYF	TGTGCCAGCAGCTTAAACAGGGGGGCCAAAAACATTCAGTACTTC
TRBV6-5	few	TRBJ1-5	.	CASRDSGNQPQHF	TGTGCCAGCAGGGACAGTGGCAATCAGCCCCAGCATTTT
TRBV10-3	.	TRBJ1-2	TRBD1	CAISESTGGTTGYGYTF	TGTGCCATCAGTGAGTCGACAGGGGGGACCACAGGGTATGGCTACACCTTC
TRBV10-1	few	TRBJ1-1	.	CASSAIRTTEAFF	TGCGCCAGCAGTGCTATACGAACCACTGAAGCTTTCTTT
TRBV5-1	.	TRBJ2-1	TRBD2	CASSLAMGGSSYNEQFF	TGCGCCAGCAGCTTGGCCATGGGCGGGAGCTCCTACAATGAGCAGTTCTTC
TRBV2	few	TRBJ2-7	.	CARTGVTPGKQYF	TGTGCCCGCACCGGGGTGACCCCTGGAAAGCAGTACTTC
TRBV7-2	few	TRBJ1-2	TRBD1	CASSLEQGRANYGYTF	TGTGCCAGCAGCTTGGAACAGGGGCGAGCTAACTATGGCTACACCTTC
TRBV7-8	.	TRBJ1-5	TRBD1	CASSVRDRLKPQHF	TGTGCCAGCAGCGTCCGGGACAGGCTTAAGCCCCAGCATTTT
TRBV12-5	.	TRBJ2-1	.	CASDSGASSYNEQFF	TGTGCTAGTGACTCGGGAGCGAGCTCCTACAATGAGCAGTTCTTC
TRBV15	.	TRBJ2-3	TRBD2	CATSKLAGARNTQYF	TGTGCCACCAGCAAGCTAGCGGGGGCACGAAATACGCAGTATTTT
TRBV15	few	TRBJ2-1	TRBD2	CATSTTGGGISYNEQFF	TGTGCCACCAGCACTACGGGGGGGGGAATCTCCTACAATGAGCAGTTCTTC
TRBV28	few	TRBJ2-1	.	CASSFTESYNEQFF	TGTGCCAGCAGTTTTACAGAGTCCTACAATGAGCAGTTCTTC
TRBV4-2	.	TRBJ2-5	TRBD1	CASSQGSTGGIETQYF	TGTGCCAGCAGCCAGGGATCGACAGGGGGCATAGAGACCCAGTACTTC
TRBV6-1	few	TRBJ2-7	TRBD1	CASWDRPYEQYF	TGTGCCAGCTGGGACAGGCCCTACGAGCAGTACTTC
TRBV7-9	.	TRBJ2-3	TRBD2	CASSSSGLAATSTDTQYF	TGTGCCAGCAGCTCGTCCGGACTAGCGGCCACTAGCACAGATACGCAGTATTTT
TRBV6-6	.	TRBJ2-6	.	CASSGGQLSGANVLTF	TGTGCCAGCAGTGGGGGACAACTCTCTGGGGCCAACGTCCTGACTTTC
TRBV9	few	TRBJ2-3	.	CASSPWGRAGRTDTQYF	TGTGCCAGCAGCCCTTGGGGTCGGGCGGGGCGCACAGATACGCAGTATTTT
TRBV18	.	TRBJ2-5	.	CASSPQRGQETQYF	TGTGCCAGCTCACCACAAAGGGGCCAAGAGACCCAGTACTTC
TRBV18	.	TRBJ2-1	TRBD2	CASSGLAGGLSSYNEQFF	TGTGCCAGCTCAGGACTAGCGGGAGGTTTGAGCTCCTACAATGAGCAGTTCTTC
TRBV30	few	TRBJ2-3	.	CAWSVRVNTDTQYF	TGTGCCTGGAGTGTACGGGTGAACACAGATACGCAGTATTTT
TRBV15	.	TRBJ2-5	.	CATSTGGTQYF	TGTGCCACCAGCACCGGTGGGACCCAGTACTTC
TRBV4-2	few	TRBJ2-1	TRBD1	CASSQNGQGGHNEQFF	TGTGCCAGCAGCCAAAACGGACAGGGGGGCCACAATGAGCAGTTCTTC
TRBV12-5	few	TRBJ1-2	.	CAASWDYGYTF	TGTGCTGCGTCCTGGGACTACGGCTACACCTTC
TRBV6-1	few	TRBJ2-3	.	CASSELGTSTDTQYF	TGTGCCAGCAGTGAATTAGGGACTAGCACAGATACGCAGTATTTT
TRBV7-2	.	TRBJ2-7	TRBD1	CATKARQGAHEQYF	TGTGCCACCAAAGCGAGACAGGGGGCGCACGAGCAGTACTTC
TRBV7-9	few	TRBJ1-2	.	CASSLEAGAYGYTF	TGTGCCAGCAGCTTAGAGGCAGGGGCCTATGGCTACACCTTC
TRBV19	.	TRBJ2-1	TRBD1	CASSLQGNEQFF	TGTGCCAGTAGCTTACAGGGGAATGAGCAGTTCTTC
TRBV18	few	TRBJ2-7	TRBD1	CASSTGTGVVYEQYF	TGTGCCAGCTCAACCGGGACAGGGGTAGTTTACGAGCAGTACTTC
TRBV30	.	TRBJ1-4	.	CAWSALQVHNEKLFF	TGTGCCTGGAGTGCTCTACAGGTTCATAATGAAAAACTGTTTTTT
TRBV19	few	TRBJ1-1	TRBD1	CASSTGQKNTEAFF	TGTGCCAGTAGTACGGGACAGAAGAACACTGAAGCTTTCTTT
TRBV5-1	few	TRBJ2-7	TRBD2	CASSLGLSSGYEQYF	TGCGCCAGCAGCTTGGGTCTGTCTAGCGGGTACGAGCAGTACTTC
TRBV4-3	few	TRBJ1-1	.	CASSQGSGNTEAFF	TGCGCCAGCAGCCAAGGATCCGGGAACACTGAAGCTTTCTTT
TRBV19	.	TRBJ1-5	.	CASSSRGAEQPQHF	TGTGCCAGTAGTAGCAGGGGCGCAGAACAGCCCCAGCATTTT
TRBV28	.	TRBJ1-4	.	CASTPGQFWEKLFF	TGTGCCAGCACCCCCGGACAGTTCTGGGAAAAACTGTTTTTT
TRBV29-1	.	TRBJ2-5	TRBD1	CSVGPGQGAQLETQYF	TGCAGCGTTGGACCGGGACAGGGGGCGCAGTTGGAGACCCAGTACTTC
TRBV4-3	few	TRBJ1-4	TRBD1	CASSQGAQGQGAGEKLFF	TGCGCCAGCAGCCAAGGGGCGCAGGGACAGGGGGCGGGTGAAAAACTGTTTTTT
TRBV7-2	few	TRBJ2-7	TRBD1	CASSFDRASRNEQYF	TGTGCCAGCAGCTTTGACAGGGCTTCGCGCAACGAGCAGTACTTC